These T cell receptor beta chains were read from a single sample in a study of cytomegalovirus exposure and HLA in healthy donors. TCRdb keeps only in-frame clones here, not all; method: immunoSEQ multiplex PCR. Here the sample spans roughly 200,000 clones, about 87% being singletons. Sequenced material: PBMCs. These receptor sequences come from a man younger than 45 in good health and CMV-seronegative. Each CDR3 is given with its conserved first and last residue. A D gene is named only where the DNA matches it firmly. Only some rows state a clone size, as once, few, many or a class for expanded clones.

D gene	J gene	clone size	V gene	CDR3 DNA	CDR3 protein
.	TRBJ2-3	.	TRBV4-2	TGTGCCAGCAGCCAAGACCGAAGACTCACAGATACGCAGTATTTT	CASSQDRRLTDTQYF
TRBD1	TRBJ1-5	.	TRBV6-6	TGTGCCAGCAGTTACGGGGACAGGGGAAATCAGCCCCAGCATTTT	CASSYGDRGNQPQHF
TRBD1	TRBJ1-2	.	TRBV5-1	TGCGCCAGCAGCTTTGACAGGGGGCCCTATGGCTACACCTTC	CASSFDRGPYGYTF
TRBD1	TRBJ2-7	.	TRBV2	TGTGCCAGCAGCGATGTGGGACAGGGGGTCCACGAGCAGTACTTC	CASSDVGQGVHEQYF
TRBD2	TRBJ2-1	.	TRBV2	TGTGCCAGCAGTGACATAGGACTAGCGGGGGGGCTCGGTGAGCAGTTCTTC	CASSDIGLAGGLGEQFF
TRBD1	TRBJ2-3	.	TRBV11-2	TGTGCCAGCAGCTACGACAGGGCTGTAGATACGCAGTATTTT	CASSYDRAVDTQYF
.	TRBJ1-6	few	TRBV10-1	TGCGCCAGTAGACCGGGACATTACCTTAGACCCCTCCACTTT	CASRPGHYLRPLHF
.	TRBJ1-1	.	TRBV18	TGTGCCAGCTCACCTGGGACACTCTCTCGGTGGAACACTGAAGCTTTCTTT	CASSPGTLSRWNTEAFF
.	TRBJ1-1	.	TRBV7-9	TGTTCCAGCAGCGAGACGACAGCATACACTGAAGCTTTCTTT	CSSSETTAYTEAFF
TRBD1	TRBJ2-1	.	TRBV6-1	TGTGCCAGCCAGGGACAGCCGGGAAGCGGAGAGCAGTTCTTC	CASQGQPGSGEQFF
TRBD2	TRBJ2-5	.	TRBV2	TGTGCCAGCAGTGAAGCTAGGCTAGCGGGAGGGATGGAGACCCAGTACTTC	CASSEARLAGGMETQYF
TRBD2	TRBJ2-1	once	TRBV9	TGTGCCAGCAGCGTAGCGACCTCCTACCAACCGGGACTAGCGGGGCACCCGGGTGAGCAGTTCTTC	CASSVATSYQPGLAGHPGEQFF